What follows are 5 T cell receptor beta chains derived from one specimen sequenced in a study of neoadjuvant anti-PD-1 for oral cavity cancer. The time point was: after neoadjuvant nivolumab, at surgical resection. The table came from immunoSEQ multiplex PCR; TCRdb's copy has only in-frame clones and leaves some out. The sample includes tens of thousands of clones, roughly 35% of them seen just once. The source was tumor tissue, collected after nivolumab (anti-PD-1) treatment. The source is a person aged 35-79 years with oral cavity squamous cell carcinoma.

This chain links TRBV7-2 with TRBJ1-1; no firm D call. From germline, CDR1 is SGHTA and CDR2 FQGNSA. The length of the CDR3 is 15 residues. V lost 2 bases and J lost 1, with 11 bases in between. The CDR3 sequence: CASSLFGFKNTEAFF. CDR3 in DNA: TGTGCCAGCAGCTTATTTGGTTTCAAGAACACTGAAGCTTTCTTT.

The chain employs TRBV7-9 and TRBJ2-5; 7 bases align to TRBD1. V lost 5 bases, J lost 5 bases, and 8 bases stayed unmatched. The CDR3 runs 14 residues. The germline CDR1 and CDR2 sequences are SEHNR and FQNEAQ (reference sequence). The CDR3, as DNA: TGTGCCAGCAGCATACAGGGGACATCGGAGACCCAGTACTTC. Protein: CASSIQGTSETQYF.

The chain joins TRBV29-1 to TRBJ2-5; perhaps TRBD2 as D (5 bases). This CDR3 comprises 12 residues. Germline V gives CDR1 SQVTM, CDR2 ANQGSEA. V was pared by 5 bases and J by 4 bases, with 11 bases between. The CDR3 DNA follows: TGCAGCGTTACCTCCGGAGGAGAGACCCAGTACTTC. Its protein product is CSVTSGGETQYF.

This clone was counted only a few times. The genes are TRBV28 and TRBJ2-7, with 7 bases identical to TRBD2. With V trimmed by 6 bases and J by 4 bases, 12 bases remained unmatched. The CDR3 consists of 15 residues. CDR1 and CDR2 (germline): MDHEN, SYDVKM. CDR3 bases: TGTGCCAGCAGAACGGGATCTACGGGGGGATACGAGCAGTACTTC. Amino acid sequence: CASRTGSTGGYEQYF.

This clone was counted between two and nine times. V and J are TRBV5-1 and TRBJ1-1; no definite D call. Germline CDR1 is SGHRS and CDR2 is YFSETQ. The V gene lost 2 bases and the J gene lost 1 base, with 12 bases spanning the gap. The CDR3 has 15 residues. CDR3 bases: TGCGCCAGCAGCTTTGGTCCAAGTGAGAACACTGAAGCTTTCTTT. Translating it yields CASSFGPSENTEAFF.